This T cell receptor beta chain was sequenced for a study of tumor-infiltrating lymphocytes in primary liver carcinoma. The overall study: Tumors were stage T1-T3 N0M0, 4.2 to 10 cm across.

Total RNA (approximately 500 ng) served as template for TCR beta cDNA synthesis primed by a constant-region primer. Libraries of TCR beta came from three nested multiplex PCR rounds with slightly modified ARM-PCR. Amplification in the first two PCR rounds was performed using TRBV1-TRBV30 forward primers and a C-beta reverse primer for 10 cycles each. TCRdb reprocessed the multiplex PCR reads with MiXCR, giving one entry per CDR3 protein. Among fewer than 350,000 distinct CDR3 sequences, approximately 65% were seen once, and the ten largest hold 5.5% to 7%. Germline V gene sequence: CDR1 SGHNT, CDR2 YENEEA. The CDR3 totals 21 residues, both ends included. Germline DNA was extracted alongside blood RNA, which was obtained from unsorted whole blood. This clonotype was recorded once. The limits of the CDR3 on the DNA are not certain, so only TCRdb's listed CDR3 is given.

The chain recombines TRBV11-3 with TRBJ2-2; the D call TRBD1 from the table was never checked on the DNA. The sequenced material came from peripheral blood. The TCR sequence derives from a man aged 35-49 years with primary liver carcinoma and hepatitis B virus infection. The CDR3 sequence: CASSLLPLPCLGPRTSGSCFF.